The 17 T cell receptor beta chains below come from one sample, sequenced in a study of CD8 T cell repertoires and HIV-1 epitope variants. The protocol was immunoSEQ multiplex PCR, while the TCRdb copy is restricted to in-frame clones and leaves out a portion. The sample gives about 5,400 clones, about three fifths of which show up once; 41% is in the top ten. No antigens are known for them. The source material was cultured CD8+ T cells derived from PBMCs. The receptor source for this set is a male donor with HIV.

The CDR3 DNA sequence: TGTGCCAGTAGTATCGGGAATCTGGCCCAGCATTTT. Protein product: CASSIGNLAQHF. The chain uses TRBV19 and TRBJ1-5; the D is unclear. The CDR3 totals 12 residues. V was shortened by 3 bases and J by 11 bases, with 11 bases between the two germline ends. Per the germline V gene, CDR1 is LNHDA and CDR2 is SQIVND (reference sequence).

CDR3 in amino acids: CASSEGAGPYEQYF. CDR3 DNA: TGTGCCAGCAGTGAAGGAGCAGGTCCCTACGAGCAGTACTTC. The rearrangement links TRBV27 to TRBJ2-7; D uncertain. Trimming removed 5 bases from V and 2 bases from J, with 13 bases in between. There are 14 residues in the CDR3. Germline assignment: CDR1 MNHEY and CDR2 SMNVEV (reference sequence).

The chain combines TRBV12-1 with TRBJ1-2; TRBD1, the table's D call, was not compared with the DNA. TRBV12-1 is shown as a pseudogene. The CDR3 is made up of 14 amino acids. As DNA, the CDR3 is TGTGCCAGCAGCTTCGACAGGGTCGGGTATGGCTACACCTTC. Amino acids: CASSFDRVGYGYTF.

This clone appeared a single time. The chain recombines TRBV6-4 with TRBJ2-3, with a weak D call TRBD2 (5 bases). This CDR3 is built from 16 residues. Germline-derived CDR1 and CDR2 are MRHNA and SNTAGT. The V and J ends lost 5 bases and 1 base respectively, with 16 bases between them. DNA for the CDR3: TGTGCCAGCAGTAACGGGAATCGGGCTGGCACAGATACGCAGTATTTT. Protein product: CASSNGNRAGTDTQYF.

This clone was seen a single time. The CDR3 here is CATASGGVGNEQFF. Written as DNA, the CDR3 is TGTGCCACCGCTTCAGGAGGGGTCGGGAATGAGCAGTTCTTC. The chain uses TRBV15 and TRBJ2-1, with D possibly being TRBD2 (6 bases). This CDR3 region has 14 residues. Germline CDR1 and CDR2: LNHNV and YYDKDF (reference sequence). Trimming removed 8 bases from V and 7 bases from J, with 18 bases in between.

This clone was seen a few times. In DNA, the CDR3 is TGTGCCAGCAGTGCCCCTGGGGGCAATCAGCCCCAGCATTTT. This gives the protein CASSAPGGNQPQHF. This chain uses TRBV2 with TRBJ1-5; D remains ambiguous. This CDR3 contains 14 residues. Germline assignment: CDR1 SNHLY and CDR2 FYNNEI. V was pared by 4 bases and J by 2 bases, with 9 bases between.

This clone was seen more than once but under ten times. This sequence joins TRBV6-5 and TRBJ2-4; D ambiguous. Germline-derived CDR1 and CDR2 are MNHEY and SVGAGI. Trimming removed 6 bases at V and 2 bases at J, with 11 bases between. The CDR3 consists of 14 residues. CDR3 in DNA: TGTGCCAGCAGCCCCGTAAGGACCAAAAACATTCAGTACTTC. Translation gives CASSPVRTKNIQYF.

The V gene is TRBV5-6, the J gene TRBJ1-4; 7 bases are shared with TRBD1. Germline lookup yields CDR1 SGHDT and CDR2 YYEEEE. The CDR3 runs 17 residues. Unmatched junction bases numbered 7, after V lost 2 bases and J lost 0 bases. CDR3 nucleotide sequence: TGTGCCAGCAGCTTAACCGCCGGGACAGCAACTAATGAAAAACTGTTTTTT. It specifies CASSLTAGTATNEKLFF.

This clone was seen only a few times. The chain combines TRBV27 with TRBJ1-5, with 7 bases aligning to TRBD1. The CDR3 runs to 14 residues. Trimming at V came to 5 bases and at J to 3 bases, leaving 4 bases not matched to a gene. Per the germline V gene, CDR1 is MNHEY and CDR2 is SMNVEV (reference sequence). The CDR3 loop reads CASSPGQVNQPQHF. In DNA form, the CDR3 reads TGTGCCAGCAGTCCTGGACAGGTCAATCAGCCCCAGCATTTT.

The V gene is TRBV27, the J gene TRBJ2-6; TRBD2 is a possible D gene (5 bases). The germline V and J ends were trimmed by 6 bases and 2 bases, with 14 bases remaining between them. Germline CDR1 reads MNHEY; CDR2 reads SMNVEV (reference sequence). The CDR3 is 16 residues long. The CDR3 is CASRPSPAAGANVLTF. The CDR3, as DNA: TGTGCCAGCAGGCCGTCCCCAGCGGCTGGGGCCAACGTCCTGACTTTC.

The V and J genes are TRBV19 and TRBJ2-3, with 10 nucleotides matching TRBD2. The CDR3 totals 18 residues. V trimming: 6 bases; J trimming: 0 bases; junction bases outside the gene matches: 12. CDR1 is LNHDA and CDR2 is SQIVND in the germline V gene (reference sequence). The CDR3 DNA sequence: TGTGCCAGTAGAGGTAGCGGGGGGCTTTTACCTAGCACAGATACGCAGTATTTT. Translated: CASRGSGGLLPSTDTQYF.

This clone showed up just a few times. The chain is built from TRBV18 and TRBJ2-7, with D possibly being TRBD2 (5 bases). Trimming removed 5 bases at V and 6 bases at J, with 8 bases between. This CDR3 comprises 11 residues. CDR1 is KGHSH and CDR2 is LQKENI in the germline V gene. DNA for the CDR3: TGTGCCAGCTCAATTGGGAGCGAGCAGTACTTC. It specifies CASSIGSEQYF. The full variable domain, its missing parts supplied by reference TRBV18 and TRBJ2-7, is NAGVMQNPRHLVRRRGQEARLRCSPMKGHSHVYWYRQLPEEGLKFMVYLQKENIIDESGMPKERFSAEFPKEGPSILRIQQVVRGDSAAYFCASSIGSEQYFGPGTRLTVT.

A remark on this clone: One end of the junction varies from germline; a read error may be responsible. The chain has TRBV5-4 and TRBJ1-2; TRBD1 agrees at 10 bases. Germline V gene lookup returns CDR1 SGHNT and CDR2 YYREEE (reference sequence). The CDR3 totals 14 residues. The CDR3 DNA follows: TGTGCCAGCAGCGATCCCGGGACAGGGGTCCTCGGTGCCTTC. This sequence encodes CASSDPGTGVLGAF.

V is TRBV7-5 and J is TRBJ2-5; TRBD1 is the table's D call, not checked against the DNA. TRBV7-5 is deemed a pseudogene. The CDR3 has 17 amino acids. Here the CDR3 DNA reads TGTGTCAGAAGCCAACCTAAAGGGACAGGGGTTCAAGAGACCCAGTACTTC. Encoded protein: CVRSQPKGTGVQETQYF.

The chain links TRBV19 to TRBJ2-1; D is ambiguous. Trimming took 2 bases from V and 5 from J, leaving 7 bases between them. Looked up from germline, CDR1 is LNHDA and CDR2 is SQIVND (reference sequence). The CDR3 extends over 13 amino acids. The CDR3 reads CASSIFLDNEQFF. In DNA, the CDR3 is TGTGCCAGTAGTATATTTCTAGACAATGAGCAGTTCTTC.

In this sample, this clone turned up a few times. V gene TRBV7-3 combines with J gene TRBJ2-7; a possible D gene is TRBD1 (5 bases). Trimming shortened V by 5 bases and J by 3 bases, and 14 bases separated the two germline ends. Germline CDR1 SGHTA, CDR2 FQGTGA. The CDR3 loop spans 14 amino acids. CDR3 nucleotide sequence: TGTGCCAGCAGCCCCCAGCAGGGTGACTACGAGCAGTACTTC. It translates to CASSPQQGDYEQYF.

This clone is a singleton in its sample. The gene calls are TRBV4-1 and TRBJ2-2; TRBD1 matches 11 bases. Germline V gene lookup returns CDR1 MGHRA and CDR2 YSYEKL. After removal of 5 bases from V and 4 bases from J, the junction contained 3 bases not matched to a gene. This CDR3 is built from 15 residues. In DNA form, the CDR3 reads TGCGCCAGCAGCAGCGGGACAGGGGGCACCGGGGAGCTGTTTTTT. Its protein is CASSSGTGGTGELFF.